The rows below give T cell receptor beta chains drawn from one sample of a study of control samples from healthy donors and cancer patients. Profiling relied on immunoSEQ multiplex PCR, and the TCRdb table lists in-frame clones only, not all of them. The data contain over 15,000 clones, approximately 78% of them seen just once; the ten biggest clones take up under 35%. Source material: PBMCs. The receptors shown here come from a man older than 75 with head and neck cancer. The CDR3 runs from the conserved cysteine through the conserved F or W. Fields, in order: V gene, J gene, CDR3 protein.

TRBV6-2/TRBV6-3	TRBJ1-2	CASSSGTGGYTF
TRBV11-2	TRBJ2-3	CASSLVTSGTQYF
TRBV7-9	TRBJ1-1	CASSQAAGQHKAFF
TRBV12-3/TRBV12-4	TRBJ2-3	CASRSGTDTQYF
TRBV6-5	TRBJ2-5	CASTARETQYF
TRBV6-2/TRBV6-3	TRBJ2-7	CASSRDYEQYF
TRBV11-3	TRBJ1-1	CASSSTGVTEAFF
TRBV6-5	TRBJ2-7	CASSYSGHDGEQYF
TRBV11-2	TRBJ1-4	CASTLGGNEKLFF
TRBV7-3	TRBJ2-1	CASSPSGDEQFF
TRBV30	TRBJ2-1	CAWSVGTASYNEQFF
TRBV5-1	TRBJ1-1	CASSLGTEAFF
TRBV28	TRBJ2-6	CASSLGYSGANVLTF
TRBV5-1	TRBJ1-3	CASSREGRTGNTIYF
TRBV6-6	TRBJ2-5	CASSYSELTQETQYF
TRBV9	TRBJ1-6	CASSAGVLLDSPLHF
TRBV7-9	TRBJ2-6	CASSLPGTGANVLTF
TRBV4-1	TRBJ1-2	CASSQGGSTNGYTF
TRBV5-1	TRBJ2-7	CASSSYAGGNEQYF
TRBV12-3/TRBV12-4	TRBJ2-5	CASSFLRRDTQYF
TRBV5-1	TRBJ2-1	CASSLGTSSYNEQFF
TRBV3-1/TRBV3-2	TRBJ2-5	CASSQEGLGGTQYF
TRBV9	TRBJ1-2	CASSYGTGGNYGYTF
TRBV19	TRBJ1-1	CASTDVRYMNTEAFF
TRBV6-2/TRBV6-3	TRBJ1-5	CASSYWQNQPQHF